This is a list of T cell receptor beta chains from one sample in a study of blood T cell repertoires in COVID-19. Assay: immunoSEQ multiplex PCR; the TCRdb copy retains only in-frame clones and omits some. The sample consists of hundreds of thousands of clones, roughly 83% of them appearing once. Sequenced: peripheral blood. Receptor source: a man of 80 years or more with acute or convalescent COVID-19. CDR3s leave out the opening cysteine and the closing phenylalanine or tryptophan. The order of the fields is CDR3 length, J gene, V gene, CDR3 protein.

cdr3_length: 12
j_call: TRBJ2-1
v_call: TRBV7-2
cdr3_aa: ASSVAGGYNEQF

cdr3_length: 14
j_call: TRBJ2-7
v_call: TRBV6-1
cdr3_aa: ASSDPGQGASYEQY

cdr3_length: 11
j_call: TRBJ1-1
v_call: TRBV7-9
cdr3_aa: ASSFTVNTEAF

cdr3_length: 14
j_call: TRBJ2-1
v_call: TRBV28
cdr3_aa: ASSSPGQGYYNEQF

cdr3_length: 15
j_call: TRBJ2-5
v_call: TRBV2
cdr3_aa: ASRSLLGLAEKETQY

cdr3_length: 12
j_call: TRBJ1-6
v_call: TRBV7-9
cdr3_aa: ASSQRTGASPLH

cdr3_length: 13
j_call: TRBJ2-1
v_call: TRBV5-6
cdr3_aa: ASSLPGTGSNEQF

cdr3_length: 13
j_call: TRBJ2-4
v_call: TRBV18
cdr3_aa: ASSPGTGTKNIQY

cdr3_length: 11
j_call: TRBJ1-2
v_call: TRBV28
cdr3_aa: ASSLGQGGGYT

cdr3_length: 13
j_call: TRBJ2-3
v_call: TRBV4-1
cdr3_aa: ASSQVGLKTDTQY

cdr3_length: 16
j_call: TRBJ2-1
v_call: TRBV4-2
cdr3_aa: ASSQDRWTSGGADEQF

cdr3_length: 13
j_call: TRBJ1-2
v_call: TRBV3-1/TRBV3-2
cdr3_aa: ASSQAGRDKEGYT

cdr3_length: 14
j_call: TRBJ2-3
v_call: TRBV19
cdr3_aa: ASSIEAGKGTDTQY

cdr3_length: 13
j_call: TRBJ2-2
v_call: TRBV5-8
cdr3_aa: ASRGIAGYTGELF

cdr3_length: 12
j_call: TRBJ2-5
v_call: TRBV5-6
cdr3_aa: ASSFVAQGETQY

cdr3_length: 14
j_call: TRBJ2-3
v_call: TRBV5-4
cdr3_aa: ASSPGLAVVTDTQY

cdr3_length: 10
j_call: TRBJ1-2
v_call: TRBV12-3/TRBV12-4
cdr3_aa: ASSQINYGYT

cdr3_length: 15
j_call: TRBJ2-7
v_call: TRBV7-9
cdr3_aa: ASSELRWGVTGYEQY

cdr3_length: 15
j_call: TRBJ1-4
v_call: TRBV28
cdr3_aa: ASSSNPYGTPNEKLF

cdr3_length: 14
j_call: TRBJ2-4
v_call: TRBV19
cdr3_aa: ASTRTSFIAKNIQY

cdr3_length: 12
j_call: TRBJ2-3
v_call: TRBV29-1
cdr3_aa: SVGTSGYTDTQY

cdr3_length: 11
j_call: TRBJ2-7
v_call: TRBV3-1/TRBV3-2
cdr3_aa: ASSRPRGREQY

cdr3_length: 13
j_call: TRBJ2-7
v_call: TRBV28
cdr3_aa: ASSPRGAPLQEQY

cdr3_length: 13
j_call: TRBJ2-1
v_call: TRBV6-5
cdr3_aa: ASSLGLARNNEQF

cdr3_length: 9
j_call: TRBJ2-5
v_call: TRBV20-1
cdr3_aa: SARARETQY

cdr3_length: 15
j_call: TRBJ2-1
v_call: TRBV11-2
cdr3_aa: ASSFYRGQASYNEQF

cdr3_length: 14
j_call: TRBJ1-6
v_call: TRBV2
cdr3_aa: ASNPDRGRIKSPLH

cdr3_length: 10
j_call: TRBJ1-1
v_call: TRBV29-1
cdr3_aa: SVWTGPTEAF

cdr3_length: 14
j_call: TRBJ2-7
v_call: TRBV18
cdr3_aa: ASSPQGEGVIGEQY

cdr3_length: 12
j_call: TRBJ1-5
v_call: TRBV24-1
cdr3_aa: ATSEDSGNQPQH

cdr3_length: 12
j_call: TRBJ1-1
v_call: TRBV5-1
cdr3_aa: ASSRSRGNTEAF

cdr3_length: 13
j_call: TRBJ1-2
v_call: TRBV11-2
cdr3_aa: ASSFLVDRDNGYT

cdr3_length: 11
j_call: TRBJ2-1
v_call: TRBV2
cdr3_aa: ASSQDKGNEQF

cdr3_length: 14
j_call: TRBJ1-4
v_call: TRBV3-1/TRBV3-2
cdr3_aa: ASSQDYGTGNEKLF

cdr3_length: 12
j_call: TRBJ2-3
v_call: TRBV9
cdr3_aa: ASSVVGGTDTQY

cdr3_length: 13
j_call: TRBJ1-3
v_call: TRBV10-3
cdr3_aa: AISDAGVTGNTIY

cdr3_length: 11
j_call: TRBJ1-6
v_call: TRBV12-3/TRBV12-4
cdr3_aa: ASSLSGDSPLH

cdr3_length: 11
j_call: TRBJ2-5
v_call: TRBV5-6
cdr3_aa: ASIETGSRTQY

cdr3_length: 13
j_call: TRBJ1-3
v_call: TRBV7-2
cdr3_aa: ASSPRGGQRHTIY

cdr3_length: 11
j_call: TRBJ1-2
v_call: TRBV28
cdr3_aa: ASRLQGGYGYT

cdr3_length: 14
j_call: TRBJ2-1
v_call: TRBV28
cdr3_aa: ASSSPTSEGGNEQF

cdr3_length: 19
j_call: TRBJ2-3
v_call: TRBV5-1
cdr3_aa: ASSSTLVGLASSPSTDTQY

cdr3_length: 13
j_call: TRBJ1-2
v_call: TRBV11-2
cdr3_aa: ASSSPGQGSYGYT

cdr3_length: 15
j_call: TRBJ2-1
v_call: TRBV7-9
cdr3_aa: ASSLALAGGLDNEQF

cdr3_length: 11
j_call: TRBJ1-2
v_call: TRBV6-4
cdr3_aa: ASSDGTSYGYT

cdr3_length: 12
j_call: TRBJ2-4
v_call: TRBV30
cdr3_aa: AWSQGGAKNIQY

cdr3_length: 10
j_call: TRBJ1-1
v_call: TRBV29-1
cdr3_aa: SARDRGTEAF

cdr3_length: 11
j_call: TRBJ1-1
v_call: TRBV24-1
cdr3_aa: ATSNSMNTEAF